The 20 T cell receptor beta chains below were found in one sample sequenced in a study of tumor-infiltrating lymphocytes in primary liver carcinoma. Synthesis of TCR beta cDNA was carried out from about 540 ng total RNA with a constant-region primer. Each TCR beta library was derived from three nested multiplex PCR rounds that employed slightly modified ARM-PCR. Rounds one and two of PCR, each of 10 cycles, were primed with TRBV1-TRBV30 forward primers and a C-beta reverse primer. TCRdb passed the multiplex PCR reads through MiXCR, listing each CDR3 protein once. The profile shows nearly 200,000 distinct CDR3 sequences, roughly 61% of them singletons. Extraction also yielded germline DNA, while blood RNA was obtained from unsorted whole blood. The specimen sequenced was peripheral blood. Receptors were obtained from an older woman with primary liver carcinoma and hepatitis B virus infection.

At least ten counts were recorded for this clonotype. J is TRBJ2-5 and V is TRBV12-3 or TRBV12-4; 12 nucleotides match TRBD2. V gave up 4 bases and J gave up 4 bases; unmatched junction bases: 19. The CDR3 has 20 amino acids. CDR3 sequence (DNA): TGTGCCAGCAGTTCTACCCGACCTAGCGGGAGGGCTATCGTCCCAGAGACCCAGTACTTC. It translates to CASSSTRPSGRAIVPETQYF.

This chain joins TRBV6-4 and TRBJ2-1, with 7 bases that match TRBD1. The CDR3 extends over 13 amino acids. CDR1 and CDR2 (germline): MRHNA, SNTAGT. The trim removed 4 bases at V and 13 bases at J, leaving 10 bases unmatched. This CDR3 reads CASSGYRGSEQFF. CDR3 DNA: TGTGCCAGCAGTGGATACAGGGGTAGTGAACAGTTCTTC.

A few counts support this clonotype. This chain links TRBV28 with TRBJ2-2; 10 bases align to TRBD1. The CDR3 covers 18 residues. V lost 5 bases, J lost 5 bases, and 14 bases stayed unmatched. Looked up from germline, CDR1 is MDHEN and CDR2 is SYDVKM. CDR3 DNA sequence: TGTGCCAGCAGTCCCGTGGCCCGGGACAGGGGCGGGACCGGGGAGCTGTTTTTT. Residues: CASSPVARDRGGTGELFF.

As regards this clonotype: A read error is possible here, since a much larger clone lies one base away. The CDR3 nucleotides read TGTCCCTGGAGTCTCGGACTAGCATCAGATACGCAGTATTTT. This codes for CPWSLGLASDTQYF. This chain links TRBV30 with TRBJ2-3; 8 bases map to TRBD2. The CDR3 spans 14 residues. Germline CDR1 reads GTSNPN; CDR2 reads SVGIG (reference sequence).

In regard to this clonotype: At one boundary the junction diverges from the germline segment, which might be a read error. V usage is TRBV10-3 and J usage is TRBJ1-1; no firm D call. The germline V gene encodes CDR1 ENHRY and CDR2 SYGVKD. CDR3 length equals 13 residues. CDR3 bases: TGTTCCATCGGCGAGGATGTGAACACTGAAGCTTTCTTT. Protein product: CSIGEDVNTEAFF.

On this clonotype itself: The junction differs from germline at one of its ends, possibly a read error. This chain uses TRBV29-1 with TRBJ2-5; D gene uncertain. The CDR3 length is 12 residues. Per the germline V gene, CDR1 is SQVTM and CDR2 is ANQGSEA. DNA of the CDR3: TGCAGCGTTGATAGATGGGAAGAGACTCAGTACTTC. The encoded protein is CSVDRWEETQYF.

This clonotype showed up many times. The chain is built from TRBV24-1 and TRBJ2-1; a weak D match, TRBD1 (6 bases). Germline V gives CDR1 KGHDR, CDR2 SFDVKD. The CDR3 contains 15 residues. Trimming removed 11 bases at V and 3 bases at J, with 19 bases between. For the CDR3, the DNA is TGTGCCAGCAGAAGGGGGTCTGAGCTCTACAATGAGCAGTTCTTC. Protein sequence: CASRRGSELYNEQFF.

The V call is TRBV29-1, the J call TRBJ2-5; 9 positions match TRBD2. With V trimmed by 7 bases and J by 7 bases, 10 bases remained unmatched. CDR1 is SQVTM and CDR2 is ANQGSEA in the germline V gene. This CDR3 is 13 amino acids long. CDR3 DNA: TGCAGCGCCCAGACTAGCGGACCCATGACCCAGTACTTC. Protein sequence: CSAQTSGPMTQYF.

This clonotype came up many times. The gene calls are TRBV6-5 and TRBJ2-5, with 9 bases that match TRBD1. This CDR3 region has 15 residues. Trimming at V came to 5 bases and at J to 7 bases, leaving 11 bases not matched to a gene. The germline V gene has CDR1 MNHEY and CDR2 SVGAGI. CDR3 residues: CASSIGQGSVWTQYF. CDR3 sequence (DNA): TGTGCCAGCAGTATAGGACAGGGGTCAGTGTGGACCCAGTACTTC.

A word on this clonotype: The CDR3 end shows no conserved phenylalanine or tryptophan, and so a read error is likely. The J gene is TRBJ2-1, the V gene TRBV11-2; no reliable D call. Germline V lookup: CDR1 SGHAT, CDR2 FQNNGV. This CDR3 contains 14 residues. The CDR3 DNA reads TGTGCCAGAAGCTTAGATGGGAAGCGCAATGAGCAGTTCATC. Residues: CARSLDGKRNEQFI.

Comments on this clonotype: With a much larger clone just one base away, this may be a read error. This chain links TRBV10-1 with TRBJ1-1, with D hard to call. Germline CDR1 WNHNN, CDR2 SYGVQD (reference sequence). Trimming cost V 4 bases and J 0 bases, with 9 bases left between them. The CDR3 loop spans 14 amino acids. This CDR3 reads CASSAGMMNTEAFF. CDR3 bases: TGCGCCAGCAGTGCGGGGATGATGAACACTGAAGCTTTCTTT.

This clonotype came up a few times. The J gene is TRBJ1-2, the V gene TRBV5-1; 8 bases map to TRBD1. Germline-derived CDR1 and CDR2 are SGHRS and YFSETQ. After removal of 5 bases from V and 6 bases from J, the junction contained 6 bases not matched to a gene. The CDR3 runs 13 residues. Here the CDR3 DNA reads TGCGCCAGCAGACCGGACAGGGAGAATGGCTACACCTTC. Its protein is CASRPDRENGYTF.

This clonotype was detected once. The genes are TRBV5-5 and TRBJ1-5; 9 bases line up with TRBD1. CDR1 SGHKS and CDR2 YYEKEE come from the germline V gene (reference sequence). The J segment lost 3 bases and the V segment lost 1 base, leaving 5 bases of the junction unmatched. The CDR3 totals 16 residues. The CDR3 DNA reads as TGTGCCAGCAGCTTGATGGGACAGGGTGCCAATCAGCCCCAGCATTTT. This codes for CASSLMGQGANQPQHF.

J is TRBJ2-2 and V is TRBV28; D is possibly TRBD1 or TRBD2 (6 bases each). With 5 bases removed from V and 7 bases from J, the gap between germline ends came to 11 bases. This CDR3 has 13 residues. CDR1 is MDHEN, CDR2 SYDVKM, per germline. CDR3 bases: TGTGCCAGCAGTAAGGGGGGCATCGGGGAGCTGTTTTTT. Amino acids: CASSKGGIGELFF.

This clonotype was counted only a few times. In DNA, the CDR3 is TGTGCCAGCAGGAGACTAGCGGAGGCAGATACGCAGTATTTT. It yields the protein CASRRLAEADTQYF. The chain joins TRBV5-6 to TRBJ2-3; 9 bases line up with TRBD2. CDR1 and CDR2 from the germline V gene are SGHDT and YYEEEE. V lost 5 bases and J lost 4; bases outside the gene matches: 5. The CDR3 sequence is 14 residues long. Combining the CDR3 with reference TRBV5-6 and TRBJ2-3 gives the whole variable domain DAGVTQSPTHLIKTRGQQVTLRCSPKSGHDTVSWYQQALGQGPQFIFQYYEEEERQRGNFPDRFSGHQFPNYSSELNVNALLLGDSALYLCASRRLAEADTQYFGPGTRLTVL.

The sample holds a few counts of this clonotype. The chain employs TRBV14 and TRBJ1-1; 7 bases are shared with TRBD1. Germline V gene data show CDR1 as SGHDN and CDR2 as FVKESK. This CDR3 region has 15 residues. V gave up 0 bases and J gave up 4 bases; unmatched junction bases: 5. CDR3 residues: CASSQDLHRGTEAFF. CDR3 coding DNA: TGTGCCAGCAGCCAAGATCTCCACAGGGGCACTGAAGCTTTCTTT.

This clonotype was seen at least ten times. The rearrangement links TRBV6-5 to TRBJ2-7, with D tentatively TRBD2 (5 bases). V lost 7 bases, J lost 3 bases, and 19 bases lay in between. This CDR3 comprises 15 residues. Per germline, CDR1 MNHEY and CDR2 SVGAGI. The CDR3 protein is CASKLARTTNYEQYF. The DNA for the CDR3 is TGTGCCAGCAAGTTAGCGAGAACCACCAACTACGAGCAGTACTTC.

This chain links TRBV29-1 with TRBJ2-3, with D maybe TRBD1 (5 bases). The end of the DNA fits TRBJ1-5 better, so the J call may be wrong. Germline CDR1 is SQVTM and CDR2 is ANQGSEA. The CDR3 sequence is 16 residues long. Here the CDR3 reads CNARLLGGGLRDTQHF. The CDR3 nucleotides are TGCAACGCCAGGCTCCTTGGGGGAGGACTAAGAGATACGCAGCATTTT.

A remark on this clonotype: A clone one base away is much larger, so this may be a read error. The chain links TRBV12-3 or TRBV12-4 to TRBJ2-7, with 9 bases aligning to TRBD1. The CDR3 covers 15 residues. Written as DNA, the CDR3 is TGTGTCAGCAGTTCAACCGGGACAGGGAACTACGAGCAGTACTTC. Residues: CVSSSTGTGNYEQYF.

The chain is built from TRBV11-2 and TRBJ2-1; D might be TRBD2 (7 bases). The CDR3 covers 17 residues. Germline CDR1 reads SGHAT; CDR2 reads FQNNGV. Trimming pared 4 bases from V and 3 bases from J, leaving 19 bases between. The CDR3 region is CASSSLTGLGGYNEQFF. DNA of the CDR3: TGTGCCAGCAGCTCTCTCACCGGACTAGGGGGCTACAATGAGCAGTTCTTC.